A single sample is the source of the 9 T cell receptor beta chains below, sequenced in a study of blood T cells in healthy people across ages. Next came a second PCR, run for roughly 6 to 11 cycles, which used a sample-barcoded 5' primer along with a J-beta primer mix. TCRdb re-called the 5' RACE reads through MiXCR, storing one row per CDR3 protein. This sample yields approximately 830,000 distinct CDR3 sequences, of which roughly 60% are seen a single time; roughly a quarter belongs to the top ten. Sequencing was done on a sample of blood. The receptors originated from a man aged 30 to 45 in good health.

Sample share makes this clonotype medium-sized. The chain's CDR3 is CSARGSYNEQFF. As DNA, the CDR3 is TGCAGTGCTAGAGGGTCCTACAATGAGCAGTTCTTC. This sequence joins TRBV20-1 and TRBJ2-1; D remains ambiguous. Per germline, CDR1 DFQATT and CDR2 SNEGSKA (reference sequence). The CDR3 is 12 amino acids. Trimming pared 1 base from V and 1 base from J, leaving 2 bases between.

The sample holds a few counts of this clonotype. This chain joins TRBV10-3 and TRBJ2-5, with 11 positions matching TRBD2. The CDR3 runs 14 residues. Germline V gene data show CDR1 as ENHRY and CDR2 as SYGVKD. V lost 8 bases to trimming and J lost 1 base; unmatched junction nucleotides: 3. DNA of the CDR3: TGTGCCATCTCTAGCGGGGGGTCCCAAGAGACCCAGTACTTC. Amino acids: CAISSGGSQETQYF.

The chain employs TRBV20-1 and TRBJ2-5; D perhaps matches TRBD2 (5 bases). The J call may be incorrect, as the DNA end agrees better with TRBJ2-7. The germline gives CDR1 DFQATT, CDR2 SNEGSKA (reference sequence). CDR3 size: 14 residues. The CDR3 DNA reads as TGCAGTGCTAGGGACGAATTGGAGGCCTACGAGCAGTACTTC. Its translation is CSARDELEAYEQYF.

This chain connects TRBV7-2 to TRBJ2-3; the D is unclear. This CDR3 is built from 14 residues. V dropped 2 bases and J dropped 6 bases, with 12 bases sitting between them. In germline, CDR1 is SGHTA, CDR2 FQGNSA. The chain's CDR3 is CASSLKWSKDTQYF. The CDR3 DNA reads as TGTGCCAGCAGCTTAAAGTGGAGTAAGGATACGCAGTATTTT.

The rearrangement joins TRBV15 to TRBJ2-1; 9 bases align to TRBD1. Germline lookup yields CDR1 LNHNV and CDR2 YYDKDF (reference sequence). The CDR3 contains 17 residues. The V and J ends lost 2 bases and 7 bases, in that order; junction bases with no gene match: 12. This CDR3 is CATSRRQGGQGRNEQFF. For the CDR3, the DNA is TGTGCCACCAGCAGACGGCAAGGGGGACAGGGAAGGAATGAGCAGTTCTTC.

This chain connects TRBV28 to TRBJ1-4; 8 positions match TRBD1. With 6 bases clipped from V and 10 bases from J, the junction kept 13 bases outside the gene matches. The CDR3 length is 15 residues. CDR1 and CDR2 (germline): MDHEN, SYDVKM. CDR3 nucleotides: TGTGCCAGCAGAAGTCAGGGGGCGACCCAGGGAAAACTGTTTTTT. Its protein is CASRSQGATQGKLFF.

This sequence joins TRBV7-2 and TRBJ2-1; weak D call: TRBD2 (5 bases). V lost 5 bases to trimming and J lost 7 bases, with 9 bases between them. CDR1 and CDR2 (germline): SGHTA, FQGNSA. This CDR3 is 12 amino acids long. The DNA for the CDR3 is TGTGCCAGCAGCAAACTAGTAAATGAGCAGTTCTTC. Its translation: CASSKLVNEQFF.

Written as DNA, the CDR3 is TGTGCCAGCAGTCGAATGACAGGCCAAGAGACCCAGTACTTC. Its protein product is CASSRMTGQETQYF. The rearrangement joins TRBV7-9 to TRBJ2-5; D is perhaps TRBD1 (6 bases). The CDR3 has 14 residues. Trimming removed 6 bases at V and 1 base at J, with 12 bases between. Germline V gene sequence: CDR1 SEHNR, CDR2 FQNEAQ (reference sequence).

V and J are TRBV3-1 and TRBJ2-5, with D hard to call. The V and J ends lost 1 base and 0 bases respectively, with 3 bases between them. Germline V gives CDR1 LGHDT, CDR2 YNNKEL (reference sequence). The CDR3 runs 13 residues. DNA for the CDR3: TGTGCCAGCAGCCAAGGCAACCAAGAGACCCAGTACTTC. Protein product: CASSQGNQETQYF.